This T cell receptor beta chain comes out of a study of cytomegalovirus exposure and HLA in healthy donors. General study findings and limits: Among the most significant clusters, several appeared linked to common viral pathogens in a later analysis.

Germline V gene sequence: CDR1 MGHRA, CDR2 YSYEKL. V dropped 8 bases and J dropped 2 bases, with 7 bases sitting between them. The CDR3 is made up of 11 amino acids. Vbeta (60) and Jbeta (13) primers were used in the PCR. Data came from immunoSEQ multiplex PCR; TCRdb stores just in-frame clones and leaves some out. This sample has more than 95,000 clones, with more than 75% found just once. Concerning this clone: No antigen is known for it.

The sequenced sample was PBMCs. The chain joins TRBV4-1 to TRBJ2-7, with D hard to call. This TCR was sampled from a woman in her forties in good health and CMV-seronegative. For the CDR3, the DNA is TGCGCCAGCGGGCCCCCCTACGAGCAGTACTTC. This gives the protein CASGPPYEQYF.